The 24 T cell receptor beta chains given below trace back to one sample, sequenced in a study of blood T cell repertoires in COVID-19. Assay: immunoSEQ multiplex PCR; the TCRdb copy retains only in-frame clones and omits some. The sample records roughly 250,000 clones, approximately 91% being singletons. The sequencing input was PBMCs or T cells enriched from blood (not recorded which). The receptors stem from a human donor in a cohort exposed to, infected with or recovered from COVID-19 (not recorded which). The donor label of this sample is uncertain.

CDR3 sequence: CASSASSGGAILNEQFF. The CDR3, as DNA: TGTGCCAGTAGTGCCTCTAGCGGGGGGGCCATATTAAATGAGCAGTTCTTC. The V and J genes are TRBV19 and TRBJ2-1, with 12 bases that match TRBD2. Trimming took 5 bases from V and 7 from J; bases not matched to a gene: 12. This CDR3 contains 17 residues. Germline-derived CDR1 and CDR2 are LNHDA and SQIVND (reference sequence).

The chain employs TRBV6-2 or TRBV6-3 and TRBJ2-3; D call uncertain. V was pared by 2 bases and J by 0 bases, with 12 bases between. The CDR3 is 16 amino acids. The germline V gene has CDR1 MNHEY and CDR2 SVGEGT. The CDR3, as DNA: TGTGCCAGCAGTTACCCTGGAGCTTCTAGCACAGATACGCAGTATTTT. Translating gives CASSYPGASSTDTQYF.

The CDR3 DNA follows: TGTGCCACCAAGGACACTGTTAAGGCAGATACGCAGTATTTT. As protein: CATKDTVKADTQYF. This chain uses TRBV7-9 with TRBJ2-3; a possible D gene is TRBD1 (5 bases). The CDR3 is 14 residues long. Trimming removed 10 bases from V and 4 bases from J, with 18 bases in between. Looked up from germline, CDR1 is SEHNR and CDR2 is FQNEAQ (reference sequence).

In this sample, this clone turned up a few times. The chain carries TRBV29-1 and TRBJ1-5; TRBD1 is a possible D gene (6 bases). V was trimmed by 4 bases and J by 3 bases, leaving 10 bases between them. The CDR3 has 13 residues. Germline lookup yields CDR1 SQVTM and CDR2 ANQGSEA. For the CDR3, the DNA is TGCAGCGTTGCTGCAGGGGTCAATCAGCCCCAGCATTTT. This encodes CSVAAGVNQPQHF.

The chain combines TRBV5-1 with TRBJ1-1; D not resolved. Between the trimmed V and J ends, which lost 3 bases and 0 bases, there was a span of 9 bases. Germline lookup yields CDR1 SGHRS and CDR2 YFSETQ. The CDR3 has 14 amino acids. CDR3 coding DNA: TGCGCCAGCAGCTCGCAGCGGGTGAACACTGAAGCTTTCTTT. It codes for CASSSQRVNTEAFF.

The gene calls are TRBV19 and TRBJ1-6; D might be TRBD1 (6 bases). Germline loops: CDR1 LNHDA, CDR2 SQIVND (reference sequence). The CDR3 has 17 residues. Between the trimmed V and J ends, which lost 4 bases and 0 bases, there was a span of 13 bases. CDR3 sequence: CASSTMDSSSYNSPLHF. Here the CDR3 DNA reads TGTGCCAGTAGTACAATGGACAGTAGCTCCTATAATTCACCCCTCCACTTT. Full variable domain (remainder filled in from reference TRBV19 and TRBJ1-6): DGGITQSPKYLFRKEGQNVTLSCEQNLNHDAMYWYRQDPGQGLRLIYYSQIVNDFQKGDIAEGYSVSREKKESFPLTVTSAQKNPTAFYLCASSTMDSSSYNSPLHFGNGTRLTVT.

The chain carries TRBV19 and TRBJ1-1, with D possibly TRBD1 on 5 matching bases. The germline gives CDR1 LNHDA, CDR2 SQIVND (reference sequence). The CDR3 runs 15 residues. The V and J ends lost 2 bases and 1 base respectively, with 11 bases between them. CDR3: CASSIYGGGNTEAFF. DNA of the CDR3: TGTGCCAGTAGTATATATGGCGGGGGGAACACTGAAGCTTTCTTT.

This clone showed up just once. The chain carries TRBV5-1 and TRBJ2-3, with 8 bases fitting TRBD1. CDR3 size: 15 residues. The junction had 10 bases not matched to a gene; V was cut back by 4 bases and J by 6 bases. The V gene's germline CDR1 is SGHRS and CDR2 YFSETQ. CDR3 in amino acids: CASSRLQGERDTQYF. Written as DNA, the CDR3 is TGCGCCAGCAGCCGATTACAGGGGGAAAGGGATACGCAGTATTTT. Using reference TRBV5-1 and TRBJ2-3 for the parts outside the CDR3, the full variable domain is KAGVTQTPRYLIKTRGQQVTLSCSPISGHRSVSWYQQTPGQGLQFLFEYFSETQRNKGNFPGRFSGRQFSNSRSEMNVSTLELGDSALYLCASSRLQGERDTQYFGPGTRLTVL.

This chain uses TRBV2 with TRBJ2-5, with no clear D. This CDR3 spans 13 amino acids. CDR1 and CDR2 from the germline V gene are SNHLY and FYNNEI. V was shortened by 3 bases and J by 5 bases, with 10 bases between the two germline ends. Written as DNA, the CDR3 is TGTGCCAGCAGTGAGGGTAGACTCGAGACCCAGTACTTC. It encodes CASSEGRLETQYF.

CDR3 sequence reads: CASSTRQGGGEKLFF. CDR3 in DNA: TGTGCCAGCAGCACCCGACAGGGCGGAGGTGAAAAACTGTTTTTT. This chain links TRBV7-2 with TRBJ1-4, with TRBD1 matching 7 bases. In germline, CDR1 is SGHTA, CDR2 FQGNSA. The length of the CDR3 is 15 residues. Unmatched junction bases numbered 10, after V lost 5 bases and J lost 7 bases.

The chain combines TRBV6-5 with TRBJ1-2; possible D gene TRBD1, 5 bases. Germline CDR1 reads MNHEY; CDR2 reads SVGAGI. V was trimmed by 5 bases and J by 5 bases, leaving 12 bases between them. The CDR3 loop spans 13 amino acids. The DNA of the CDR3 is TGTGCCAGCAGTCTCGGGACTTATTATGGCTACACCTTC. Residues: CASSLGTYYGYTF.

The gene calls are TRBV4-3 and TRBJ1-2; possibly TRBD1 for D (5 bases). Trimming took 0 bases from V and 6 from J, leaving 11 bases between them. The CDR3 contains 14 residues. In germline, CDR1 is LGHNA, CDR2 YSLEER. The CDR3 DNA reads TGCGCCAGCAGCCAAGATCGAAGGGGCAATGGCTACACCTTC. This sequence encodes CASSQDRRGNGYTF.

The chain uses TRBV11-2 and TRBJ2-1; 8 nucleotides align to TRBD2. The germline V gene encodes CDR1 SGHAT and CDR2 FQNNGV. The CDR3 runs to 18 residues. Unmatched junction bases numbered 13, after V lost 1 base and J lost 5 bases. The CDR3 loop is CASSLVIRGLAVNNEQFF. The CDR3 DNA is TGTGCCAGCAGCTTAGTTATTCGCGGACTAGCCGTTAACAATGAGCAGTTCTTC.

The chain is built from TRBV12-3 or TRBV12-4 and TRBJ1-2; 11 bases are a match to TRBD1. The V segment lost 8 bases and the J segment 4 bases; nucleotides outside the gene matches: 3. The CDR3 extends over 13 amino acids. The DNA of the CDR3 is TGTGCCAGCCGGGGGACAGGGGGCTATGGCTACACCTTC. Encoded protein: CASRGTGGYGYTF.

V gene TRBV19 combines with J gene TRBJ2-1, with 10 bases matching TRBD2. Germline lookup yields CDR1 LNHDA and CDR2 SQIVND (reference sequence). This CDR3 has 17 residues. J lost 4 bases, V lost 0 bases, and 6 bases had no gene match. CDR3 amino acids: CASSIDRLAGVYNEQFF. In DNA form, the CDR3 reads TGTGCCAGTAGTATAGATAGACTAGCGGGCGTTTACAATGAGCAGTTCTTC.

The chain combines TRBV10-3 with TRBJ1-2; 8 positions match TRBD1. This CDR3 has 15 residues. After removal of 4 bases from V and 5 bases from J, the junction contained 9 bases not matched to a gene. Germline V gives CDR1 ENHRY, CDR2 SYGVKD. CDR3 coding DNA: TGTGCCATCAGTGGATCAGCGACAGGGGTATATGGCTACACCTTC. Translating it yields CAISGSATGVYGYTF.

V gene TRBV18 combines with J gene TRBJ1-2; D ambiguous. Germline-derived CDR1 and CDR2 are KGHSH and LQKENI. CDR3 size: 15 residues. The germline V and J ends were trimmed by 0 bases and 4 bases, with 12 bases remaining between them. In nucleotides, the CDR3 is TGTGCCAGCTCACCACCCGGATCACGGGGCTATGGCTACACCTTC. The encoded protein is CASSPPGSRGYGYTF.

The chain recombines TRBV5-6 with TRBJ2-1; 10 nucleotides line up with TRBD2. This CDR3 has 16 amino acids. CDR1 is SGHDT and CDR2 is YYEEEE in the germline V gene. J gave up 2 bases and V 1 base, and 3 bases lay outside the gene matches. In DNA, the CDR3 is TGTGCCAGCAGCTTGTTTAGCGGGGGGACCTACAATGAGCAGTTCTTC. Residues: CASSLFSGGTYNEQFF.

The chain combines TRBV3-1 (or the pseudogene TRBV3-2) with TRBJ1-2; 8 bases are shared with TRBD1. Trimming removed 4 bases from V and 3 bases from J; junction bases left unmatched: 4. Per germline, CDR1 LGHDT and CDR2 YNNKEL (reference sequence). CDR3 length equals 14 residues. In DNA, the CDR3 is TGTGCCAGCAGCCCGGACAGGGTATACTATGGCTACACCTTC. This gives the protein CASSPDRVYYGYTF.

The CDR3 loop reads CAWSVSLAGASYEQYF. For the CDR3, the DNA is TGTGCCTGGAGTGTATCGCTAGCGGGGGCCTCCTACGAGCAGTACTTC. The V call is TRBV30, the J call TRBJ2-7; 10 bases fit TRBD2. Trimming cost V 0 bases and J 0 bases; bases outside gene matches: 5. CDR1 is GTSNPN and CDR2 is SVGIG in the germline V gene (reference sequence). This CDR3 contains 16 residues.

The rearrangement joins TRBV30 to TRBJ1-1; a possible D gene is TRBD1 (5 bases). The V gene lost 5 bases and the J gene lost 4 bases, with 14 bases spanning the gap. Germline-derived CDR1 and CDR2 are GTSNPN and SVGIG (reference sequence). The CDR3 has 13 residues. The DNA of the CDR3 is TGTGCCTGGTCAGGGTTCGTGGGCACTGAAGCTTTCTTT. Residues: CAWSGFVGTEAFF.

This rearrangement joins TRBV19 to TRBJ2-1; 8 nucleotides line up with TRBD2. V trimming: 5 bases; J trimming: 8 bases; junction bases outside the gene matches: 5. The CDR3 contains 13 residues. Germline CDR1 and CDR2: LNHDA and SQIVND (reference sequence). CDR3 nucleotides: TGTGCCAGTAGTTCGGGGGGGAAGTATGAGCAGTTCTTC. Its protein is CASSSGGKYEQFF.

The chain is built from TRBV30 and TRBJ2-7, with 8 bases lining up with TRBD1. Germline V gene data show CDR1 as GTSNPN and CDR2 as SVGIG (reference sequence). The CDR3 covers 15 residues. V lost 2 bases and J lost 3; bases outside the gene matches: 9. CDR3 in amino acids: CAWSPGTGWVYEQYF. CDR3 coding DNA: TGTGCCTGGAGTCCTGGGACAGGCTGGGTCTACGAGCAGTACTTC.

The V gene is TRBV18, the J gene TRBJ2-3, with D unresolved. Germline assignment: CDR1 KGHSH and CDR2 LQKENI. The V gene lost 2 bases and the J gene lost 0 bases, with 9 bases spanning the gap. The CDR3 consists of 15 residues. The CDR3 spells CASSPSRASTDTQYF. In DNA form, the CDR3 reads TGTGCCAGCTCACCATCCCGAGCTAGCACAGATACGCAGTATTTT.